The source of this T cell receptor beta chain is a study of blood T cell repertoires in COVID-19 (dated by TCRdb to about 2020). Turning to the overall study: Samples covering the acute and convalescent phases of COVID-19 were provided by collaborators in the United States, Italy and Spain. The prospective study material was composed of cDNA or gDNA derived from T cells, B-cell-depleted T cells, or PBMCs. The dataset comprised deeply sampled blood TCRbeta repertoires from subjects exposed to, actively infected with, or recovered from COVID-19. The repertoires were released in a freely available public database meant as a resource for research on the immune response to SARS-CoV-2. Samples were obtained from the ongoing ImmuneRACE study (first 160 participants) and from over 1,000 subjects provided by 6 global collaborators. A de-identified subject ID, COVID-19 status, age in years and sex were almost always included in the sample metadata. Where HLA class I and class II types were available, the types were taken from metadata supplied by the sample provider, not from assay-based typing.

Broader findings and caveats from the paper: The quantity of clinical and demographic metadata differed by source and by participant and was supplied without curation.

On this clone: There is no known antigen for this receptor. No base quality information exists; no much larger clone differs at one position.

The immunoSEQ Assay, a bias-controlled multiplex PCR, was used to amplify TCRbeta CDR3 regions from genomic DNA. In the original analysis: The number of nucleated cells in each sample was estimated from the amplification of reference gene primers within the assay. Sequence reads were collapsed and filtered to measure the absolute abundance of every unique TCRbeta CDR3 rearrangement. For each sample, productive Simpson clonality was calculated as the square root of Simpson's diversity index over productive rearrangements. Not all clones reach the TCRdb copy of this immuneACCESS table, which keeps in-frame sequences only. Checked studies attribute under half of the gap to unresolved V genes and leave the rest unexplained. Clone size and the V and J calls come from that table; the DNA yielded D and trimming. Recorded for this sample are 240,000 or so clones; roughly 79% of them occurred a single time. Of the sample, 6.5% to 9% is held by the ten largest clones.

CDR1 and CDR2 (SNHLY, FYNNEI) derive from the germline V gene. From cysteine to phenylalanine, the CDR3 is 14 amino acids long. Of the read, only the CDR3 DNA is kept; its 42 bases are in frame from base 1. A distance of 13 bases separates the germline ends of V and J, which lose 2 bases and 8 bases respectively. One collaborating source in Seattle enrolled patients while the patients were actively infected and followed the patients over time throughout the course of disease. Collaborating institutions collected whole blood in K2EDTA tubes following their own protocols. For TCRbeta analysis, collaborators shipped samples in one of three forms: frozen whole blood, isolated PBMCs, or DNA extracted from either of those sample types.

The sample was peripheral blood. Recombination joined TRBV2 with TRBJ2-1; a weak D assignment points to TRBD2 (6 bases agree). The clonotype comes from a woman at least 80 years old with COVID-19, enrolled during active disease. This receptor has the CDR3 CASSESGSGDEQFF. The DNA reads TGTGCCAGCAGTGAAAGCGGGTCCGGGGATGAGCAGTTCTTC.